The clone carrying this T cell receptor beta chain appeared a few times. The repertoire was sequenced with immunoSEQ multiplex PCR; TCRdb's copy has only in-frame clones and lacks some. Of about 15,000 clones in the sample, about 67% were seen once. Germline CDR1 SEHNR, CDR2 FQNEAQ (reference sequence). With 2 bases removed from V and 1 base from J, the gap between germline ends came to 12 bases. The CDR3 consists of 15 residues. The sample belongs to a study of neoadjuvant anti-PD-1 for oral cavity cancer. Study at large: Nivolumab at 3 mg/kg was mostly given biweekly, three to four doses, pre-surgery. Patients without progression got a fourth dose around day 43.

Cohort: HPV-negative, locally advanced oral cavity squamous cell carcinoma patients. The chain has TRBV7-9 and TRBJ2-7, with a possible D match to TRBD1 (5 bases). The TCR sequence derives from a person between 40 and 79 years old with oral cavity squamous cell carcinoma. Material: PBMCs, obtained before nivolumab (anti-PD-1) treatment. CDR3 DNA sequence: TGTGCCAGCAGCTTATTCCCCCAGGGATCCTACGAGCAGTACTTC. Encoded protein: CASSLFPQGSYEQYF.